The TCR beta chain under discussion was sequenced for a study of cytomegalovirus exposure and HLA in healthy donors. Overall study findings and caveats: Altogether, 170 or so TCR beta chains were recorded as cytomegalovirus-associated. About 87% or about 30% of the time was how often most TCR beta V segments were productive, according to an earlier analysis. What a later analysis showed was that several of the most significant clusters appeared linked to common viral pathogens.

The CDR3 loop spans 16 amino acids. The germline V gene has CDR1 LGHNA and CDR2 YSLEER. Losses at the gene ends were 0 bases for V and 2 bases for J; bases not matched to a gene: 4. It was with 60 Vbeta and 13 Jbeta primers that the PCR ran. Generated by immunoSEQ multiplex PCR, the TCRdb table keeps only in-frame clones and is missing some. The table records around 200,000 clones, 77% of them present only once. As for this clone: What it binds is unknown.

Source material: PBMCs. The V gene is TRBV4-3, the J gene TRBJ2-1; 7 nucleotides line up with TRBD1. This receptor was obtained from a woman aged 55-70 years in good health and CMV-seropositive. The CDR3 loop is CASSQEIQGAYNEQFF. CDR3 DNA sequence: TGCGCCAGCAGCCAAGAGATTCAGGGGGCCTACAATGAGCAGTTCTTC.